The 31 T cell receptor beta chains given below trace back to one sample, sequenced in a study of T cell clonotyping in hematopoietic cell transplantation. Clones were read by immunoSEQ multiplex PCR, and TCRdb kept only the in-frame ones, dropping some. The repertoire holds about 9,500 clones, with over 85% as singletons. This sample comprised PBMCs, obtained 100 days after allogeneic stem cell transplant. The origin of the receptors is a male patient in his fifties or sixties who had an allogeneic stem cell transplant from a related donor, so T cells may come from the graft donor. Some clones in this sample may be carry-over from other donors' samples.

The CDR3 DNA is TGTGCCATCGCGGGGGTCCAAGAGACCCAGTACTTC. Its translation: CAIAGVQETQYF. The chain carries TRBV10-3 and TRBJ2-5; 7 nucleotides align to TRBD2. V shed 8 bases, J shed 1 base, and the junction held 1 base outside the gene matches. The CDR3 is 12 amino acids. Germline assignment: CDR1 ENHRY and CDR2 SYGVKD.

The V and J genes are TRBV7-2 and TRBJ2-7; no definite D call. CDR1 and CDR2 from the germline V gene are SGHTA and FQGNSA. The CDR3 totals 13 residues. Trimming cost V 2 bases and J 1 base, with 6 bases left between them. DNA for the CDR3: TGTGCCAGCAGCTTATCAGAGTCCTACGAGCAGTACTTC. This sequence encodes CASSLSESYEQYF.

The gene calls are TRBV28 and TRBJ1-4; D uncertain. Trimming shortened V by 2 bases and J by 12 bases, and 10 bases separated the two germline ends. Germline V gene lookup returns CDR1 MDHEN and CDR2 SYDVKM. The CDR3 contains 12 residues. As DNA, the CDR3 is TGTGCCAGCAGTTTAAGCATCGGGGAACTGTTTTTT. This translates into CASSLSIGELFF.

This chain uses TRBV28 with TRBJ1-1; 8 bases line up with TRBD1. Germline CDR1 is MDHEN and CDR2 is SYDVKM. V trimming: 5 bases; J trimming: 5 bases; junction bases outside the gene matches: 10. The CDR3 totals 15 residues. CDR3 in amino acids: CASSPTGGATTEAFF. The CDR3 coding sequence is TGTGCCAGCAGTCCTACAGGGGGGGCCACGACTGAAGCTTTCTTT.

This clone was detected once. The chain carries TRBV6-1 and TRBJ1-2; D is ambiguous. The germline V and J ends were trimmed by 7 bases and 7 bases, with 10 bases remaining between them. Germline values: CDR1 MNHNS, CDR2 SASEGT. The CDR3 consists of 11 residues. The DNA for the CDR3 is TGTGCCAGCACCTCGGGCCCTGGCTACACCTTC. Translating it yields CASTSGPGYTF.

The CDR3 loop reads CATSTSTGEGSPLHF. The CDR3 DNA follows: TGTGCCACCAGCACCTCGACAGGGGAGGGCTCACCCCTCCACTTT. The chain carries TRBV15 and TRBJ1-6, with TRBD1 identical over 8 bases. Germline trimming cut 4 bases from V and 10 bases from J; bases unmatched to any gene: 9. Germline values: CDR1 LNHNV, CDR2 YYDKDF (reference sequence). CDR3 length: 15 residues.

The rearrangement joins TRBV30 to TRBJ1-2, with TRBD1 identical over 7 bases. The CDR3 totals 13 residues. V was pared by 6 bases and J by 4 bases, with 8 bases of the junction left unmatched. Germline CDR1 is GTSNPN and CDR2 is SVGIG (reference sequence). The chain's CDR3 is CACQIGDSYGYTF. The CDR3 DNA reads TGTGCCTGCCAAATCGGGGACAGCTATGGCTACACCTTC.

J is TRBJ2-5 and V is TRBV5-1, with D perhaps TRBD1 (6 bases). Germline assignment: CDR1 SGHRS and CDR2 YFSETQ. This CDR3 contains 14 residues. Trimming removed 4 bases at V and 7 bases at J, with 17 bases between. The CDR3 reads CASSMHRATATQYF. CDR3 nucleotide sequence: TGCGCCAGCAGCATGCACAGGGCCACGGCGACCCAGTACTTC.

This clone was seen only a few times. The V call is TRBV19, the J call TRBJ2-7; unclear D gene. The germline CDR1 and CDR2 sequences are LNHDA and SQIVND (reference sequence). The V end lost 3 bases, the J end lost 7 bases, and 13 bases lay between the germline ends. CDR3 length: 13 residues. CDR3 amino acids: CASSISVSLEQYF. CDR3 bases: TGTGCCAGTAGTATCTCAGTTAGCCTGGAGCAGTACTTC.

The V call is TRBV30, the J call TRBJ2-4; 10 bases fit TRBD1. Germline assignment: CDR1 GTSNPN and CDR2 SVGIG (reference sequence). The V segment lost 2 bases and the J segment 5 bases; nucleotides outside the gene matches: 6. The CDR3 has 15 residues. In DNA form, the CDR3 reads TGTGCCTGGAGTTACGACGGGACAGGGGAAAACATTCAGTACTTC. Protein: CAWSYDGTGENIQYF.

The rearrangement uses TRBV9 and TRBJ1-5, with a tentative D call TRBD1 (5 bases). Germline V gene lookup returns CDR1 SGDLS and CDR2 YYNGEE. V shed 4 bases and J shed 9 bases, with 17 bases lying between them. The CDR3 is 14 amino acids. In DNA, the CDR3 is TGTGCCAGCAGCTCCGGGACCGATATCAGGCCCCAGCATTTT. As protein: CASSSGTDIRPQHF. Combining the CDR3 with reference TRBV9 and TRBJ1-5 gives the whole variable domain DSGVTQTPKHLITATGQRVTLRCSPRSGDLSVYWYQQSLDQGLQFLIQYYNGEERAKGNILERFSAQQFPDLHSELNLSSLELGDSALYFCASSSGTDIRPQHFGDGTRLSIL.

The chain carries TRBV7-3 and TRBJ1-2; possibly TRBD1 for D (5 bases). Germline loops: CDR1 SGHTA, CDR2 FQGTGA. Trimming took off 5 bases at V and 1 base at J, with 20 bases between the two ends. The CDR3 is 17 amino acids. CDR3 amino acids: CASSTNPGPRINYGYTF. CDR3 sequence (DNA): TGTGCCAGCAGCACGAACCCGGGACCCAGGATTAACTATGGCTACACCTTC.

V usage is TRBV28 and J usage is TRBJ2-7; no definite D call. CDR1 MDHEN and CDR2 SYDVKM come from the germline V gene. CDR3 length: 11 amino acids. Trimming pared 5 bases from V and 3 bases from J, leaving 5 bases between. As DNA, the CDR3 is TGTGCCAGCAGTCTTGACTACGAGCAGTACTTC. Encoded protein: CASSLDYEQYF.

This clone appeared a few times. This sequence joins TRBV9 and TRBJ1-2; no clear D. Germline-derived CDR1 and CDR2 are SGDLS and YYNGEE. V dropped 3 bases and J dropped 5 bases, with 23 bases sitting between them. The CDR3 extends over 17 amino acids. The CDR3 DNA sequence: TGTGCCAGCAGCGGGCCCGACTACTCCCGAGGAATGTATGGCTACACCTTC. This translates into CASSGPDYSRGMYGYTF.

This clone has only one observation. This sequence joins TRBV5-1 and TRBJ2-7; tentatively, D is TRBD2 (5 bases). The CDR3 runs to 15 residues. Germline-derived CDR1 and CDR2 are SGHRS and YFSETQ. The ends were cut back, 2 bases at V and 0 bases at J, with 12 bases in the middle. The CDR3 region is CASSFEGSSSYEQYF. As DNA, the CDR3 is TGCGCCAGCAGCTTCGAGGGTTCCTCCTCCTACGAGCAGTACTTC.

The gene calls are TRBV27 and TRBJ1-1; D is unresolved. CDR3 length equals 13 residues. V was clipped by 1 base and J by 2 bases, with 5 bases between them. CDR1 and CDR2 from the germline V gene are MNHEY and SMNVEV (reference sequence). CDR3 DNA sequence: TGTGCCAGCAGTTTATTTTTTAACACTGAAGCTTTCTTT. Encoded protein: CASSLFFNTEAFF.

The rearrangement links TRBV28 to TRBJ1-5, with TRBD1 as a possible D gene (6 bases). The germline gives CDR1 MDHEN, CDR2 SYDVKM. The length of the CDR3 is 16 residues. Between the trimmed V and J ends, which lost 5 bases and 2 bases, there was a span of 16 bases. CDR3 loop: CASSPLVAGGNQPQHF. CDR3 nucleotides: TGTGCCAGCAGTCCGCTCGTGGCAGGGGGCAATCAGCCCCAGCATTTT.

The table lists this clone with a count of one. The chain uses TRBV7-8 and TRBJ2-7; a weak D match, TRBD2 (6 bases). CDR1 is SGHVS and CDR2 is FQNEAQ in the germline V gene. This CDR3 comprises 15 residues. The V end lost 5 bases, the J end lost 7 bases, and 21 bases lay between the germline ends. CDR3 sequence: CASSKRDSPKGEQYF. CDR3 DNA sequence: TGTGCCAGCAGCAAGAGGGACTCCCCAAAGGGGGAGCAGTACTTC.

This clone was seen once. The V and J genes are TRBV20-1 and TRBJ1-6; D uncertain. The CDR3 extends over 10 amino acids. V lost 1 base to trimming and J lost 11 bases, with 3 bases between them. In germline, CDR1 is DFQATT, CDR2 SNEGSKA (reference sequence). CDR3 bases: TGCAGTGCTAGAGCCCCACCCCTCCACTTT. This encodes CSARAPPLHF.

The V call is TRBV6-6, the J call TRBJ1-2; the D is unclear. The CDR3 contains 12 residues. The germline V and J ends were trimmed by 2 bases and 1 base, with 2 bases remaining between them. CDR1 and CDR2 from the germline V gene are MNHNY and SVGAGI (reference sequence). CDR3 nucleotides: TGTGCCAGCAGTTACGTTAACTATGGCTACACCTTC. It specifies CASSYVNYGYTF.

The chain is built from TRBV10-3 and TRBJ1-1; 7 bases are a match to TRBD1. CDR1 is ENHRY, CDR2 SYGVKD, per germline. The V and J ends lost 10 bases and 7 bases, in that order; junction bases with no gene match: 15. The CDR3 extends over 14 amino acids. CDR3 sequence reads: CATRTGGELGEAFF. DNA for the CDR3: TGTGCCACCCGGACAGGAGGGGAGCTTGGTGAAGCTTTCTTT.

V and J are TRBV19 and TRBJ2-7; 7 bases are a match to TRBD1. Germline V gene data show CDR1 as LNHDA and CDR2 as SQIVND (reference sequence). This CDR3 comprises 12 residues. J was trimmed by 7 bases and V by 5 bases; bases with no gene match: 5. DNA for the CDR3: TGTGCCAGTAGTTACAGGGGTTATGAGCAGTACTTC. It translates to CASSYRGYEQYF.

The genes are TRBV6-5 and TRBJ1-2, with D perhaps TRBD1 (6 bases). V shed 5 bases and J shed 6 bases, with 13 bases lying between them. Germline CDR1 and CDR2: MNHEY and SVGAGI. This CDR3 has 13 amino acids. The CDR3 sequence is CASSTLGADGYTF. In DNA form, the CDR3 reads TGTGCCAGCAGTACCCTGGGGGCTGATGGCTACACCTTC.

J is TRBJ1-5 and V is TRBV5-6, with D possibly being TRBD1 (5 bases). The CDR3 loop spans 16 amino acids. The V end was cut by 1 base, the J end by 5 bases, with 16 bases between. Germline CDR1 reads SGHDT; CDR2 reads YYEEEE. The CDR3: CASSLRVGWGDQPQHF. The CDR3 DNA is TGTGCCAGCAGCTTGAGGGTTGGATGGGGGGATCAGCCCCAGCATTTT.

The chain employs TRBV6-5 and TRBJ2-7, with 9 nucleotides matching TRBD2. Germline V gives CDR1 MNHEY, CDR2 SVGAGI. The CDR3 has 14 amino acids. Losses at the gene ends were 6 bases for V and 3 bases for J; bases not matched to a gene: 6. CDR3 DNA: TGTGCCAGCAGGGGGACTAGCACCCACTACGAGCAGTACTTC. Translated, it gives CASRGTSTHYEQYF.

This rearrangement joins TRBV7-6 to TRBJ2-7, with 9 bases that match TRBD1. Germline loops: CDR1 SGHVS, CDR2 FNYEAQ. The CDR3 totals 14 residues. The ends lost 3 bases at V and 6 bases at J; junction bases unmatched: 6. The CDR3 loop is CASSFLGTGTEQYF. CDR3 coding DNA: TGTGCCAGCAGCTTTCTGGGGACAGGGACCGAGCAGTACTTC. Together with reference TRBV7-6 and TRBJ2-7, the CDR3 gives the full variable domain: GAGVSQSPRYKVTKRGQDVALRCDPISGHVSLYWYRQALGQGPEFLTYFNYEAQQDKSGLPNDRFSAERPEGSISTLTIQRTEQRDSAMYRCASSFLGTGTEQYFGPGTRLTVT.

The rearrangement links TRBV6-5 to TRBJ2-7; D is possibly TRBD2 (5 bases). This CDR3 contains 14 residues. V was clipped by 6 bases and J by 6 bases, with 18 bases between them. The germline V gene has CDR1 MNHEY and CDR2 SVGAGI. The CDR3 DNA reads TGTGCCAGCAGCCCGACTATTCCCTCCGGCGAGCAGTACTTC. Translation: CASSPTIPSGEQYF.

V gene TRBV28 combines with J gene TRBJ2-1; no clear D. The ends were cut back, 2 bases at V and 8 bases at J, with 13 bases in the middle. The CDR3 sequence is 14 residues long. The germline CDR1 and CDR2 sequences are MDHEN and SYDVKM. The CDR3 here is CASSLGVGIDEQFF. CDR3 DNA sequence: TGTGCCAGCAGTTTAGGTGTAGGGATAGATGAGCAGTTCTTC.

The chain couples TRBV4-1 to TRBJ1-2; 8 bases are a match to TRBD1. Germline CDR1 and CDR2: MGHRA and YSYEKL. This CDR3 is 15 amino acids long. The V and J ends lost 1 base and 3 bases, in that order; junction bases with no gene match: 4. The CDR3 DNA reads as TGCGCCAGCAGCCAAGGACAGGGGCGAGACTATGGCTACACCTTC. Protein product: CASSQGQGRDYGYTF.

The chain uses TRBV5-6 and TRBJ1-6, with TRBD1 matching over 11 bases. Germline CDR1 reads SGHDT; CDR2 reads YYEEEE. V shed 1 base and J 9 bases; nucleotides not matched to a gene: 6. This CDR3 contains 16 residues. The CDR3 sequence: CASSLWGTGGPSPLHF. The CDR3 region has the DNA TGTGCCAGCAGCTTGTGGGGGACAGGGGGTCCTTCACCCCTCCACTTT.

The chain joins TRBV11-2 to TRBJ2-1; tentatively, D is TRBD2 (6 bases). Trimming removed 5 bases at V and 0 bases at J, with 14 bases between. The CDR3 covers 16 residues. The V gene's germline CDR1 is SGHAT and CDR2 FQNNGV. The CDR3 sequence: CASSLHLASSYNEQFF. The CDR3 DNA reads as TGTGCCAGCAGCCTCCATCTAGCGAGCTCCTACAATGAGCAGTTCTTC.